The clone carrying this T cell receptor beta chain was counted ten times or more. What it binds is unknown. At one end, the junction sequence differs from germline, possibly due to a read error. This specimen belongs to a study of neurological immune-mediated disorders. Via MiXCR, TCRdb re-called the 5' RACE reads, giving one row per CDR3 protein. Of tens of thousands of distinct CDR3 sequences listed, around 4% are singletons. Findings of the study overall: Association of the multiple sclerosis repertoire cluster with clinical or MRI features was not observed for any feature. Phylogenetic grouping put 18 of 34 multiple sclerosis patients' repertoires into one related-CDR3 cluster, a possible signature. Among expanded clones, no CDR3 amino acid sequences were shared across subjects, a pattern suggesting private repertoires in all groups.

The length of the CDR3 is 12 residues. The V call is TRBV12-3 or TRBV12-4, the J call TRBJ1-2; weak D call: TRBD1 (5 bases). The TCR was taken from a man aged 25 to 40 with multiple sclerosis. Sequencing was carried out using PBMCs. For the CDR3, the DNA is TGTGCCAGCAGTTTTGGAGGGGCCAACCACTTCTTC. This codes for CASSFGGANHFF.